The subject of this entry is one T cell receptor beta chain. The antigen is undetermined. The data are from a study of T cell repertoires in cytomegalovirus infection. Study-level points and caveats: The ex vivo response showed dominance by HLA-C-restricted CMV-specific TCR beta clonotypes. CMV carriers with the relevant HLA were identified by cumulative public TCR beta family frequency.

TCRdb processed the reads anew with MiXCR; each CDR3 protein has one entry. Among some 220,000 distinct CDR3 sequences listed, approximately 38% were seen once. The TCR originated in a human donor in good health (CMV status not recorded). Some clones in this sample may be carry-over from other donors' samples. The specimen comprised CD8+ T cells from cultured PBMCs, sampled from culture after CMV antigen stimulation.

Here the CDR3 reads CASSPNRGLLNTEAFF. DNA of the CDR3: TGTGCCAGCAGCCCTAACAGGGGGCTTTTGAACACTGAAGCTTTCTTT. The chain carries TRBV27 and TRBJ1-1, with TRBD1 matching 9 bases. The CDR3 totals 16 residues. With 6 bases clipped from V and 0 bases from J, the junction kept 8 bases outside the gene matches. The germline V gene encodes CDR1 MNHEY and CDR2 SMNVEV (reference sequence).